This TCR beta chain was found in a study of glioma-infiltrating T cells after dendritic cell vaccination. Study context: Patients received autologous tumor lysate-pulsed dendritic cell vaccination between about 2002 and 2013.

The time point: after dendritic cell vaccination, including at tumor progression/relapse. Profiling relied on immunoSEQ multiplex PCR, and the TCRdb table lists in-frame clones only, not all of them. The sample carries 60,000 or so clones, 86% recorded once. The CDR3 sequence is 16 residues long. The germline V gene has CDR1 SEHNR and CDR2 FQNEAQ (reference sequence). V shed 0 bases and J shed 7 bases, with 18 bases lying between them. The origin of this receptor is a human donor with glioblastoma. The chain is built from TRBV7-9 and TRBJ1-2; no firm D call. This specimen consisted of blood, obtained after dendritic cell vaccination. The CDR3 bases are TGTGCCAGCAGCTTAGCGATGAGTTCAAGTACCGGTGGCTACACCTTC. It is translated as CASSLAMSSSTGGYTF. Looking up the rest from reference TRBV7-9 and TRBJ1-2 gives the full variable domain: DTGVSQNPRHKITKRGQNVTFRCDPISEHNRLYWYRQTLGQGPEFLTYFQNEAQLEKSRLLSDRFSAERPKGSFSTLEIQRTEQGDSAMYLCASSLAMSSSTGGYTFGSGTRLTVV.